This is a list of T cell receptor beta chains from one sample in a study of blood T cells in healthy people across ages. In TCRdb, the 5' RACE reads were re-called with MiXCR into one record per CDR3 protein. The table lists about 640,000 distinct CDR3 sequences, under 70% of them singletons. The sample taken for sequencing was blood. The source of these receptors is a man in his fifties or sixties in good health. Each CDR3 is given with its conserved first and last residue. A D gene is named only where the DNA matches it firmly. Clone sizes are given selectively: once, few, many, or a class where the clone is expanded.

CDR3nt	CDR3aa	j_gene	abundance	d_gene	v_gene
TGTGCCAGCAGCTTGGGACAGTGGAACACTGAAGCTTTCTTT	CASSLGQWNTEAFF	TRBJ1-1	NA	NA	TRBV5-5
TGTGCCAGCAGCCCCCGTACCGGGACAGGGGAGTACGAGCAGTACTTC	CASSPRTGTGEYEQYF	TRBJ2-7	few	TRBD1	TRBV7-9
TGCGCCAGCAGCTTAGGACAGGGGGCCCGTTTGGTCGGTGAAGCTTTCTTT	CASSLGQGARLVGEAFF	TRBJ1-1	NA	TRBD1	TRBV5-1
TGTGCCAGCAGCTTGTCGGTGACGAACACTGAAGCTTTCTTT	CASSLSVTNTEAFF	TRBJ1-1	few	NA	TRBV11-1
TGCAGTGGAAGTGGGACAGGGGGCCAAAACTATGGCTACACCTTC	CSGSGTGGQNYGYTF	TRBJ1-2	NA	TRBD1	TRBV20-1
TGTGCCATCAGCCCAGAGAACACTGAAGCTTTCTTT	CAISPENTEAFF	TRBJ1-1	NA	NA	TRBV10-3
TGTGCCAGCAGTTACGGGACTAGCGGGGGGGCGAGTAATGAGCAGTTCTTC	CASSYGTSGGASNEQFF	TRBJ2-1	once	TRBD2	TRBV6-2/TRBV6-3
TGTGCCAGCAGCTTAGCGCTGATTGGACAGGCTAATCAGCCCCAGCATTTT	CASSLALIGQANQPQHF	TRBJ1-5	NA	TRBD1	TRBV7-2
TGCAGTGCTAGAGTGGCTAGCGGGGGGGACACAGATACGCAGTATTTT	CSARVASGGDTDTQYF	TRBJ2-3	NA	TRBD2	TRBV20-1
TGTGCCAGCAGCCAAGATCAATGGACAACCGAAGGGAACACTGAAGCTTTCTTT	CASSQDQWTTEGNTEAFF	TRBJ1-1	NA	NA	TRBV3-1
TGTGCCATCAGTGAGGGGGCGCCGAACTCCTACGAGCAGTACTTC	CAISEGAPNSYEQYF	TRBJ2-7	once	NA	TRBV10-3
TGCAGCGTCAACAGGGATGAAAAACTGTTTTTT	CSVNRDEKLFF	TRBJ1-4	NA	NA	TRBV29-1
TGCGCCAGCAGCCAGTCCTCGGGCCCAAGGTGGGAGACCCAGTACTTC	CASSQSSGPRWETQYF	TRBJ2-5	NA	NA	TRBV5-1
TGTGCCAGCAGCTTAGGGCGGGGTGGTGACAATGAGCAGTTCTTC	CASSLGRGGDNEQFF	TRBJ2-1	NA	NA	TRBV11-2
TGCAGCGTTGAAGTACAGCACACAGATACGCAGTATTTT	CSVEVQHTDTQYF	TRBJ2-3	NA	NA	TRBV29-1
TGCAGCGTTGAAGTAGGGACAGTCTCCTACAATGAGCAGTTCTTC	CSVEVGTVSYNEQFF	TRBJ2-1	NA	TRBD1	TRBV29-1
TGTGCCAGCACCCGACAGGGCATCCAAGAGACCCAGTACTTC	CASTRQGIQETQYF	TRBJ2-5	NA	TRBD1	TRBV2
TGTGCCAGCAGCTTGACAAAAACTAATGAAAAACTGTTTTTT	CASSLTKTNEKLFF	TRBJ1-4	NA	NA	TRBV7-2
TGTGCCAGCAGCCCCTACAGGGGTAGTAATGAAAAACTGTTTTTT	CASSPYRGSNEKLFF	TRBJ1-4	NA	TRBD1	TRBV14
TGTGCCAGCAGCCAAGTCGACGGACAGCCCCAGCATTTT	CASSQVDGQPQHF	TRBJ1-5	NA	NA	TRBV3-1
TGCGCCAGCAGTGATCGCCAGGGTGGGACGGAGACCCAGTACTTC	CASSDRQGGTETQYF	TRBJ2-5	NA	NA	TRBV10-1
TGCAGCGTTGACTCGGGCCCCAGCTCCTACGAGCAGTACTTC	CSVDSGPSSYEQYF	TRBJ2-7	few	NA	TRBV29-1
TGTGCCAGCAGACAAGGTGAGGAAGCTTTCTTT	CASRQGEEAFF	TRBJ1-1	few	NA	TRBV14
TGTGCCATCAAGGGGGACAGCTACGGGCAGTACTTC	CAIKGDSYGQYF	TRBJ2-7	NA	TRBD1	TRBV10-3
TGTGCCAGCAGCTTAGAGGCAGAGTACCTCTATGGCTACACCTTC	CASSLEAEYLYGYTF	TRBJ1-2	many	NA	TRBV7-9
TGCAGTGCAGGACAGAGTAACTATGGCTACACCTTC	CSAGQSNYGYTF	TRBJ1-2	NA	NA	TRBV20-1
TGCAGTGCTAGAGAACCGGGCCTAGGGTCACCCCTCCACTTT	CSAREPGLGSPLHF	TRBJ1-6	NA	NA	TRBV20-1
TGTGCCAGCAGCTTAGGAGGGGCGGTGGGGCCCCAGCATTTT	CASSLGGAVGPQHF	TRBJ1-5	NA	NA	TRBV7-9
TGTGGCAGCAGCCCGCAGACAGGCCGGCATGAGCAGTTCTTC	CGSSPQTGRHEQFF	TRBJ2-1	once	NA	TRBV9
TGTGCCAGCACTTTGCTTTACGGACGGAGTAGCTCCTACGAGCAGTACTTC	CASTLLYGRSSSYEQYF	TRBJ2-7	NA	NA	TRBV6-5